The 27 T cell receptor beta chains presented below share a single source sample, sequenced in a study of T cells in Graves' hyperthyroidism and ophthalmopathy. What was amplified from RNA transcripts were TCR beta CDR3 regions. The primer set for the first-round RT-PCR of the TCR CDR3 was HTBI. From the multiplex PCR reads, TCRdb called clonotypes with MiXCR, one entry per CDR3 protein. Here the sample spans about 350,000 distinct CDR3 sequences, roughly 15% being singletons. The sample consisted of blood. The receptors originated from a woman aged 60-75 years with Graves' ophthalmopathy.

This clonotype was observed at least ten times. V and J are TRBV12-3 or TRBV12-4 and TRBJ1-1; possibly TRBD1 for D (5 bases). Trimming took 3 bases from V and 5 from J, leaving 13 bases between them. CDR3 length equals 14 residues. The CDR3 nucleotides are TGTGCCAGCAGTTTCTTCCATGGGGGGACTGAAGCTTTCTTT. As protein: CASSFFHGGTEAFF.

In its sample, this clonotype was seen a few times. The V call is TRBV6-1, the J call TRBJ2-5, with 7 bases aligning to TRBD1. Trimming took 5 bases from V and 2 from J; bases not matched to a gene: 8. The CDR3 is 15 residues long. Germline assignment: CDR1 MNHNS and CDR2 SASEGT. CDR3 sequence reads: CASSSTGVWQETQYF. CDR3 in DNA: TGTGCCAGCAGTTCTACAGGGGTCTGGCAAGAGACCCAGTACTTC.

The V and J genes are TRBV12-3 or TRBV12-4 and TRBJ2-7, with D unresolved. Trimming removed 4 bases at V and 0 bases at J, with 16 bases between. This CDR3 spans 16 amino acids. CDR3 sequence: CASSSRLRRSSYEQYF. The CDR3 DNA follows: TGTGCCAGCAGTTCCCGTTTAAGGCGGAGCTCCTACGAGCAGTACTTC.

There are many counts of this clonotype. CDR3 in amino acids: CASRRGQGSGETQYF. The DNA of the CDR3 is TGTGCCAGCAGAAGAGGACAGGGAAGTGGAGAGACCCAGTACTTC. This rearrangement joins TRBV27 to TRBJ2-5, with 8 bases matching TRBD1. Germline V gene data show CDR1 as MNHEY and CDR2 as SMNVEV (reference sequence). V lost 6 bases to trimming and J lost 4 bases; unmatched junction nucleotides: 10. The CDR3 contains 15 residues.

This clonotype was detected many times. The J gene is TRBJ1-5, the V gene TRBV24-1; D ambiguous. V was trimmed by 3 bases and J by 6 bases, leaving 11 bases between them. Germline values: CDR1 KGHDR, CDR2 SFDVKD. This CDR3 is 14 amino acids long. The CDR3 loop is CATSDPTAPQPQHF. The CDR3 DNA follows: TGTGCCACCAGTGATCCGACTGCGCCTCAGCCCCAGCATTTT.

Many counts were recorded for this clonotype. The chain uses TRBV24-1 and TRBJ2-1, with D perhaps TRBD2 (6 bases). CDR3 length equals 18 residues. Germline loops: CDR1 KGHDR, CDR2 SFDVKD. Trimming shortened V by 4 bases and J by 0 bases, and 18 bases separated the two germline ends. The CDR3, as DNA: TGTGCCACCAGTGACTCCTGGGGTAGCGGAAGCTCCTACAATGAGCAGTTCTTC. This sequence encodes CATSDSWGSGSSYNEQFF.

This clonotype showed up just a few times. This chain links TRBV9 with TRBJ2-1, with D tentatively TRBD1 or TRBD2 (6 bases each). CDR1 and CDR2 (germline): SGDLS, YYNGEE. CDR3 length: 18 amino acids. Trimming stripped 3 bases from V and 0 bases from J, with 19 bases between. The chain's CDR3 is CASSDRPGEAGSYNEQFF. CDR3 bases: TGTGCCAGCAGCGATAGGCCAGGGGAAGCGGGCTCCTACAATGAGCAGTTCTTC.

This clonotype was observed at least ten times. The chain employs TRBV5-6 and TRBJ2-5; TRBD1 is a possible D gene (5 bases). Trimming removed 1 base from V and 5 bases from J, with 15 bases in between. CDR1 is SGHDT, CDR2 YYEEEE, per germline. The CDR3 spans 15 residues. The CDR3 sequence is CASSLFSRARETQYF. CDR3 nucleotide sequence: TGTGCCAGCAGCTTGTTCTCCAGGGCCCGGGAGACCCAGTACTTC.

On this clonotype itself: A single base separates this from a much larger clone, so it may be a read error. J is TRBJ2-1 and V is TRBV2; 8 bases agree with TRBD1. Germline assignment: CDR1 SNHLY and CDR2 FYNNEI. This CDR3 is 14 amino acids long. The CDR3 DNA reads TGTGTCAGCAGCGGACAGGGCCCCTTCAATGAGCAGTTCTTC. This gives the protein CVSSGQGPFNEQFF.

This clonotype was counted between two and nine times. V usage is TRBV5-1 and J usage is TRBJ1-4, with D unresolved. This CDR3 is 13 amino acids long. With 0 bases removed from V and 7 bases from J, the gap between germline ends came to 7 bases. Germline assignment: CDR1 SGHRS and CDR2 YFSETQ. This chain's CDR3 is CASSLGNGEKLFF. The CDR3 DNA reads TGCGCCAGCAGCTTGGGCAACGGTGAAAAACTGTTTTTT.

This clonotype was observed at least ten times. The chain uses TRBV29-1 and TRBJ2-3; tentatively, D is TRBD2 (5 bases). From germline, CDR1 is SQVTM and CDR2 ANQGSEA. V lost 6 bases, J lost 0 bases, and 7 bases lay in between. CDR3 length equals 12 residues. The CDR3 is CSVRTSTDTQYF. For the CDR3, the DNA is TGCAGCGTCCGGACTAGCACAGATACGCAGTATTTT.

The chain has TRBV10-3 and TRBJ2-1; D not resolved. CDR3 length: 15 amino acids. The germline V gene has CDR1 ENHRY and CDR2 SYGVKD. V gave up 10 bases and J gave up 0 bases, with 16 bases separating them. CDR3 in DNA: TGTGCCAGCCTGCGCACCTTGGGCTCCTACAATGAGCAGTTCTTC. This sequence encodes CASLRTLGSYNEQFF.

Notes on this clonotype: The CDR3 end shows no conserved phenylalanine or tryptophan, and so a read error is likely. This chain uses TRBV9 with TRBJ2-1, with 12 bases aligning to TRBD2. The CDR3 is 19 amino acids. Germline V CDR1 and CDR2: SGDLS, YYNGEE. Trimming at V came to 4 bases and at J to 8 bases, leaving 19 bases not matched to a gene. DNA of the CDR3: TGTGCCAGCAGCCCCTCCTTAGGGCTAGCGGGAGGGCCCGGGGATGAGCAGTTCCTC. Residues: CASSPSLGLAGGPGDEQFL.

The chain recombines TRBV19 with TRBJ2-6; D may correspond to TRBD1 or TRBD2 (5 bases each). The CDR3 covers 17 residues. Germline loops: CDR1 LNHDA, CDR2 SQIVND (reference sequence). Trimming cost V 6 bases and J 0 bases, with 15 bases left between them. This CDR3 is CASSQWGTDSGANVLTF. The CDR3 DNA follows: TGTGCCAGTAGCCAATGGGGGACGGACTCTGGGGCCAACGTCCTGACTTTC.

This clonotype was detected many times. The CDR3 is CASSAEIVAKNIQYF. The CDR3 DNA is TGTGCCAGCAGTGCCGAAATTGTAGCCAAAAACATTCAGTACTTC. V usage is TRBV6-1 and J usage is TRBJ2-4; D remains ambiguous. Between the trimmed V and J ends, which lost 4 bases and 0 bases, there was a span of 10 bases. The germline CDR1 and CDR2 sequences are MNHNS and SASEGT. The CDR3 totals 15 residues.

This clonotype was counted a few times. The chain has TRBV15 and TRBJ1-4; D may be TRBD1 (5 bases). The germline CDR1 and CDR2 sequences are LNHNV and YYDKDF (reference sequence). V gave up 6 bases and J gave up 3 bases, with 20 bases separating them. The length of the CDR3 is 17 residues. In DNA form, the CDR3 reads TGTGCCACCAGTCAAAGCGGGCGGGGGAGGGCTAATGAAAAACTGTTTTTT. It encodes CATSQSGRGRANEKLFF. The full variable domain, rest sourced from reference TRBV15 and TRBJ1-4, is DAMVIQNPRYQVTQFGKPVTLSCSQTLNHNVMYWYQQKSSQAPKLLFHYYDKDFNNEADTPDNFQSRRPNTSFCFLDIRSPGLGDTAMYLCATSQSGRGRANEKLFFGSGTQLSVL.

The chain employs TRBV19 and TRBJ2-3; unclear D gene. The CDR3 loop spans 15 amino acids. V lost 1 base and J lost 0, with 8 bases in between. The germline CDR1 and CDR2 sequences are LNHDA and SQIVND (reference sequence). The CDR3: CASSIAALSTDTQYF. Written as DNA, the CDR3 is TGTGCCAGTAGTATAGCGGCTCTCAGCACAGATACGCAGTATTTT.

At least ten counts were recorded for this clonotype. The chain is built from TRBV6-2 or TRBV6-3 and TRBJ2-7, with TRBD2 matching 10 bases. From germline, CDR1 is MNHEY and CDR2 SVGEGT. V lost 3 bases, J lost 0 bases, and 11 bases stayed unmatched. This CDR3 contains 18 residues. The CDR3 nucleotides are TGTGCCAGCAGTTATACCGTACCGGGACTAGCGACCTCCTACGAGCAGTACTTC. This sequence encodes CASSYTVPGLATSYEQYF.

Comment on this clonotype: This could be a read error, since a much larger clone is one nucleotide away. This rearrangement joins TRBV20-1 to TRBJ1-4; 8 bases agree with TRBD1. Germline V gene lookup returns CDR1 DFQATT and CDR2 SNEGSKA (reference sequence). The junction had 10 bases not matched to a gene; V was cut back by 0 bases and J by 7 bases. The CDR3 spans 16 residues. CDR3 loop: CSARDGSGGYVEKLFF. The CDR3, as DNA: TGCAGTGCTAGAGATGGATCAGGGGGCTACGTTGAAAAACTGTTTTTT.

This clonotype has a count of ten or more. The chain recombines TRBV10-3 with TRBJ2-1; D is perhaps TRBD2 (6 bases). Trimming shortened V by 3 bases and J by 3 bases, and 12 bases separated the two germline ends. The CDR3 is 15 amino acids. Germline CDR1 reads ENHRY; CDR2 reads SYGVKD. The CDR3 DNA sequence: TGTGCCATCAGTGATTTAGCGGCAAGCTACAATGAGCAGTTCTTC. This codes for CAISDLAASYNEQFF.

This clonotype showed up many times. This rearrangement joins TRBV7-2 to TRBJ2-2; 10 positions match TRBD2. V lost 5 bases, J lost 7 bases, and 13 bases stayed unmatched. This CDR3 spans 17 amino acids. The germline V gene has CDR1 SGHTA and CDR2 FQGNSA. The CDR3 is CASSPGASGSVGGELFF. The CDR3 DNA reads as TGTGCCAGCAGCCCAGGGGCTAGCGGGAGTGTAGGCGGGGAGCTGTTTTTT.

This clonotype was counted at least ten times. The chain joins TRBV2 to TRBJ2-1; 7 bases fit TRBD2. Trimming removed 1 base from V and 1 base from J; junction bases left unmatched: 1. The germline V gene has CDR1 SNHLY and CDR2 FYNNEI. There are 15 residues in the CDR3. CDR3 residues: CASSEGRESYNEQFF. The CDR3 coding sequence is TGTGCCAGCAGTGAAGGGCGGGAGTCCTACAATGAGCAGTTCTTC.

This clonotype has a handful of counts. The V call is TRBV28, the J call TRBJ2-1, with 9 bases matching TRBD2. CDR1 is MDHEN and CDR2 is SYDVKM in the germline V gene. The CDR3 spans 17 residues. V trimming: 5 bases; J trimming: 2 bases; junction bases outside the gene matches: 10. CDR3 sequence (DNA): TGTGCCAGCAGTCCCCTGACTAGCGGAGGGACCTACAATGAGCAGTTCTTC. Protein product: CASSPLTSGGTYNEQFF.

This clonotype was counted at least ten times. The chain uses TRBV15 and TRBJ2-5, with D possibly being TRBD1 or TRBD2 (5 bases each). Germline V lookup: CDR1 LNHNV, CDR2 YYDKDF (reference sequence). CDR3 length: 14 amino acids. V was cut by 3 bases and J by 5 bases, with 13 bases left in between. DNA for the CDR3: TGTGCCACCAGCAGGGAGGCAGGGTGGGAGACCCAGTACTTC. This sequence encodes CATSREAGWETQYF. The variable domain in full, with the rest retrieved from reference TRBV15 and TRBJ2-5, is DAMVIQNPRYQVTQFGKPVTLSCSQTLNHNVMYWYQQKSSQAPKLLFHYYDKDFNNEADTPDNFQSRRPNTSFCFLDIRSPGLGDTAMYLCATSREAGWETQYFGPGTRLLVL.

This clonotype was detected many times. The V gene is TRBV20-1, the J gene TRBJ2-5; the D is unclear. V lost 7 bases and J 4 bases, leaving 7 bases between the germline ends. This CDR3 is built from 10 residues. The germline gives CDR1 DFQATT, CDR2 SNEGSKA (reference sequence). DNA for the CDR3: TGCAGTGTCGAGCTAGAGACCCAGTACTTC. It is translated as CSVELETQYF.

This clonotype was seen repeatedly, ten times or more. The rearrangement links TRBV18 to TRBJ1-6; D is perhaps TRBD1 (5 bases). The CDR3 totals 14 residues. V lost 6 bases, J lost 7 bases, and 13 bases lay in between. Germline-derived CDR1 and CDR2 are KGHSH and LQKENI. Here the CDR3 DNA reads TGTGCCAGCTCCCCCGGGACGCGAAATTCACCCCTCCACTTT. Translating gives CASSPGTRNSPLHF.

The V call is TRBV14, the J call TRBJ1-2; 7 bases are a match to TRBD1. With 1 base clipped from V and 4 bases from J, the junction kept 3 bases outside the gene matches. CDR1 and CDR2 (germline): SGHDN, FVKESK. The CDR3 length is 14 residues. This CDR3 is CASSQGGGAYGYTF. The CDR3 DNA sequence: TGTGCCAGCAGCCAAGGAGGGGGCGCCTATGGCTACACCTTC.